Below, 17 T cell receptor beta chains from the same sample are listed, as sequenced in a study of CD8 T cells in Susac syndrome. Random hexamers were used to reverse transcribe the RNA input (about 0.5 to 1 ug). MiXCR, applied by TCRdb to the immunoSEQ multiplex PCR reads, yields one record per CDR3 protein. The table includes 75,000 to 80,000 distinct CDR3 sequences, roughly 94% detected once. Sequenced sample: CD8+ T cells from PBMCs. All receptors come from a human donor with Susac syndrome.

This clonotype has just one count. The CDR3 region has the DNA TGTGCCAGCAGCCCGATTGGGGCGAACGAAGACTATGGCTACACCTTC. It translates to CASSPIGANEDYGYTF. This chain uses TRBV11-2 with TRBJ1-2; a possible D gene is TRBD1 (5 bases). The CDR3 runs to 16 residues. Trimming left V 5 bases short and J 3 bases short, with 19 bases between. Germline V gives CDR1 SGHAT, CDR2 FQNNGV.

This chain uses TRBV19 with TRBJ1-2; tentative D call: TRBD1 (5 bases). The CDR3 loop spans 13 amino acids. Germline CDR1 is LNHDA and CDR2 is SQIVND (reference sequence). Trimming removed 10 bases from V and 6 bases from J, with 18 bases in between. This CDR3 is CATLGTLVHGYTF. CDR3 DNA sequence: TGTGCCACACTTGGGACTTTGGTGCATGGCTACACCTTC.

This clonotype was detected only once. The CDR3 spells CASSYRDRGLDEQFF. The CDR3 bases are TGTGCCAGCAGCTACCGGGACAGGGGACTGGATGAGCAGTTCTTC. The V call is TRBV9, the J call TRBJ2-1; 10 bases map to TRBD1. This CDR3 region has 15 residues. The V segment lost 4 bases and the J segment 8 bases; nucleotides outside the gene matches: 9. The germline CDR1 and CDR2 sequences are SGDLS and YYNGEE.

The V gene is TRBV19, the J gene TRBJ2-1, with TRBD2 matching 7 bases. The junction had 9 bases not matched to a gene; V was cut back by 5 bases and J by 5 bases. The CDR3 sequence is 15 residues long. Germline CDR1 reads LNHDA; CDR2 reads SQIVND (reference sequence). As DNA, the CDR3 is TGTGCCAGTAGTTTGGGGGGGACTGCCCACAATGAGCAGTTCTTC. Translated, it gives CASSLGGTAHNEQFF.

J is TRBJ2-5 and V is TRBV27; D is ambiguous. Germline V CDR1 and CDR2: MNHEY, SMNVEV (reference sequence). The V and J ends lost 4 bases and 1 base respectively, with 10 bases between them. The CDR3 extends over 14 amino acids. CDR3 sequence: CASSSGSRQETQYF. The CDR3 region has the DNA TGTGCCAGCAGTTCTGGCAGTCGCCAAGAGACCCAGTACTTC.

This clonotype occurred once. The gene calls are TRBV6-2 or TRBV6-3 and TRBJ2-7; 13 nucleotides agree with TRBD2. After removal of 0 bases from V and 4 bases from J, the junction contained 21 bases not matched to a gene. The CDR3 extends over 22 amino acids. Looked up from germline, CDR1 is MNHEY and CDR2 is SVGEGT. CDR3 region: CASSYSGGQGGTSGEFLYEQYF. The CDR3 region has the DNA TGTGCCAGCAGTTACTCCGGGGGACAGGGAGGGACTAGCGGGGAATTTTTGTACGAGCAGTACTTC.

The gene calls are TRBV13 and TRBJ2-7; 9 bases are shared with TRBD1. Trimming took 5 bases from V and 3 from J; bases not matched to a gene: 5. The CDR3 runs to 14 residues. Looked up from germline, CDR1 is PRHDT and CDR2 is FYEKMQ (reference sequence). CDR3 nucleotides: TGTGCCAGCAGCACACGGACAGGGGTCTACGAGCAGTACTTC. This encodes CASSTRTGVYEQYF.

This chain joins TRBV5-1 and TRBJ2-7; TRBD1 is a possible D gene (5 bases). This CDR3 comprises 14 residues. Trimming stripped 6 bases from V and 0 bases from J, with 13 bases between. Per the germline V gene, CDR1 is SGHRS and CDR2 is YFSETQ. CDR3 in DNA: TGCGCCAGCAAAGGGCAGGGCATCTCCTACGAGCAGTACTTC. This encodes CASKGQGISYEQYF. The full variable domain, rest sourced from reference TRBV5-1 and TRBJ2-7, is KAGVTQTPRYLIKTRGQQVTLSCSPISGHRSVSWYQQTPGQGLQFLFEYFSETQRNKGNFPGRFSGRQFSNSRSEMNVSTLELGDSALYLCASKGQGISYEQYFGPGTRLTVT.

This chain uses TRBV28 with TRBJ2-7; TRBD2 agrees at 8 bases. The CDR3 covers 14 residues. Losses at the gene ends were 6 bases for V and 4 bases for J; bases not matched to a gene: 8. Germline CDR1 and CDR2: MDHEN and SYDVKM. The CDR3 sequence: CASSGPGLEYEQYF. The DNA of the CDR3 is TGTGCCAGCAGCGGACCGGGACTAGAGTACGAGCAGTACTTC.

The CDR3 here is CASSLPNRAGELFF. The CDR3, as DNA: TGCGCCAGCAGCTTGCCCAACAGAGCCGGGGAGCTGTTTTTT. The gene calls are TRBV5-1 and TRBJ2-2; D unresolved. V dropped 1 base and J dropped 6 bases, with 10 bases sitting between them. Germline CDR1 and CDR2: SGHRS and YFSETQ. The CDR3 totals 14 residues.

The count of this clonotype is one. CDR3 bases: TGTGCCAGCAGCCAAGATAACAGAGGGACAGCTCTCACCTTC. Translation gives CASSQDNRGTALTF. V gene TRBV14 combines with J gene TRBJ1-2; 7 bases fit TRBD1. The germline V gene encodes CDR1 SGHDN and CDR2 FVKESK. After removal of 0 bases from V and 13 bases from J, the junction contained 11 bases not matched to a gene. The CDR3 is 14 amino acids.

The gene calls are TRBV7-9 and TRBJ2-1, with 9 nucleotides matching TRBD2. The V gene's germline CDR1 is SEHNR and CDR2 FQNEAQ (reference sequence). V shed 7 bases, J shed 3 bases, and the junction held 13 bases outside the gene matches. The CDR3 consists of 17 residues. CDR3 DNA sequence: TGTGCCAGCATCCCTACGACTAGCGGTATCCACTACAATGAGCAGTTCTTC. Its translation is CASIPTTSGIHYNEQFF. The full variable domain, with the rest looked up from reference TRBV7-9 and TRBJ2-1, is DTGVSQNPRHKITKRGQNVTFRCDPISEHNRLYWYRQTLGQGPEFLTYFQNEAQLEKSRLLSDRFSAERPKGSFSTLEIQRTEQGDSAMYLCASIPTTSGIHYNEQFFGPGTRLTVL.

This rearrangement joins TRBV30 to TRBJ1-3; D is undetermined. CDR1 is GTSNPN, CDR2 SVGIG, per germline (reference sequence). Trimming pared 1 base from V and 0 bases from J, leaving 7 bases between. This CDR3 is built from 14 residues. CDR3 DNA sequence: TGTGCCTGGAGTGACATAGACTCTGGAAACACCATATATTTT. Protein sequence: CAWSDIDSGNTIYF.

The chain links TRBV12-5 to TRBJ2-7; the D is unclear. Germline values: CDR1 LGHNT, CDR2 FRNRAP. V lost 0 bases, J lost 7 bases, and 7 bases lay in between. The CDR3 consists of 12 residues. The CDR3 DNA follows: TGTGCTAGTGGTTTGGTATTCGGGGAGCAGTACTTC. Translated, it gives CASGLVFGEQYF.

This chain joins TRBV20-1 and TRBJ2-7, with no clear D. Germline V CDR1 and CDR2: DFQATT, SNEGSKA (reference sequence). Trimming removed 0 bases at V and 2 bases at J, with 20 bases between. CDR3 length: 17 residues. The CDR3 DNA reads TGCAGTGCTAGAGAAGACCTCGACCTCCGGGCCGCCTACGAGCAGTACTTC. This encodes CSAREDLDLRAAYEQYF.

The J gene is TRBJ2-1, the V gene TRBV7-9; D possibly matches TRBD1 or TRBD2 (5 bases each). Trimming pared 2 bases from V and 11 bases from J, leaving 7 bases between. Germline assignment: CDR1 SEHNR and CDR2 FQNEAQ (reference sequence). The CDR3 has 11 amino acids. The CDR3 DNA reads TGTGCCAGCAGCTTAATGGGACAGCAGTTCTTC. As protein: CASSLMGQQFF.

V usage is TRBV9 and J usage is TRBJ2-7, with 8 bases that match TRBD1. Per the germline V gene, CDR1 is SGDLS and CDR2 is YYNGEE. There are 15 residues in the CDR3. Losses at the gene ends were 4 bases for V and 4 bases for J; bases not matched to a gene: 10. The CDR3 bases are TGTGCCAGCAGCCCAAACCTCGGACAGGGTTACGAGCAGTACTTC. Amino acids: CASSPNLGQGYEQYF.